The rows below give T cell receptor beta chains drawn from one sample of a study of blood T cell repertoires in COVID-19. Clones were sequenced by immunoSEQ multiplex PCR, and TCRdb holds only the in-frame ones, with some missing. Altogether around 99,000 clones are present, 84% being singletons, with the ten largest covering around 4.4%. Sequences were obtained from peripheral blood. The receptors derive from a human donor in a cohort sampled during active COVID-19. Both conserved end residues are trimmed from each CDR3. The D gene is left open where the match is weak.

V gene: TRBV25-1
J gene: TRBJ2-5
D gene: .
CDR3 protein: ASSQPRDSLGQETQY

V gene: TRBV4-3
J gene: TRBJ1-2
D gene: .
CDR3 protein: ASSQEARNYGYT

V gene: TRBV19
J gene: TRBJ1-5
D gene: .
CDR3 protein: ASKDSLVWNQPQH

V gene: TRBV6-2/TRBV6-3
J gene: TRBJ2-5
D gene: TRBD2
CDR3 protein: ASSPGLAGETQY

V gene: TRBV28
J gene: TRBJ2-3
D gene: TRBD1
CDR3 protein: ASIRQGLNTDTQY

V gene: TRBV14
J gene: TRBJ1-2
D gene: TRBD1
CDR3 protein: ASSPRTGEGYT

V gene: TRBV7-6
J gene: TRBJ1-3
D gene: .
CDR3 protein: ASSSTAEGGTIY

V gene: TRBV6-2/TRBV6-3
J gene: TRBJ2-3
D gene: TRBD2
CDR3 protein: ASSYSSGRAPDTQY

V gene: TRBV10-3
J gene: TRBJ1-2
D gene: .
CDR3 protein: AISDDSRGYT

V gene: TRBV5-1
J gene: TRBJ2-5
D gene: .
CDR3 protein: ASSLGGGELQETQY

V gene: TRBV3-1/TRBV3-2
J gene: TRBJ2-1
D gene: .
CDR3 protein: ASSRLDNNEQF

V gene: TRBV7-2
J gene: TRBJ2-7
D gene: .
CDR3 protein: ASSFEYTVYEQY

V gene: TRBV3-1/TRBV3-2
J gene: TRBJ2-5
D gene: .
CDR3 protein: ASSQATLDQETQY

V gene: TRBV7-2
J gene: TRBJ1-2
D gene: TRBD1
CDR3 protein: ASSILTGNYGYT

V gene: TRBV3-1/TRBV3-2
J gene: TRBJ1-2
D gene: .
CDR3 protein: ASSQDRFTNYGYT

V gene: TRBV6-2/TRBV6-3
J gene: TRBJ2-7
D gene: .
CDR3 protein: ASSYQSYEQY

V gene: TRBV27
J gene: TRBJ1-2
D gene: TRBD1
CDR3 protein: ASSLQGRSGYT

V gene: TRBV5-1
J gene: TRBJ1-1
D gene: .
CDR3 protein: ASSLDPGMNKNTEAF

V gene: TRBV7-9
J gene: TRBJ1-2
D gene: .
CDR3 protein: ASSADSGYT

V gene: TRBV7-2
J gene: TRBJ2-1
D gene: TRBD2
CDR3 protein: ASSLVGTSGNNEQF

V gene: TRBV7-9
J gene: TRBJ1-1
D gene: .
CDR3 protein: ASSLAQQGATEAF

V gene: TRBV7-8
J gene: TRBJ1-1
D gene: .
CDR3 protein: ASSLGLRGTEAF

V gene: TRBV7-2
J gene: TRBJ2-7
D gene: .
CDR3 protein: ASSLAPTSYEQY

V gene: TRBV24-1
J gene: TRBJ1-2
D gene: .
CDR3 protein: ATSGGARGYT

V gene: TRBV5-1
J gene: TRBJ1-3
D gene: .
CDR3 protein: ASSKQGGHGGTIY

V gene: TRBV7-7
J gene: TRBJ2-1
D gene: TRBD2
CDR3 protein: ASSGGRGDNEQF

V gene: TRBV13
J gene: TRBJ1-2
D gene: .
CDR3 protein: ASSLYQPGRESGYT

V gene: TRBV27
J gene: TRBJ2-5
D gene: TRBD1
CDR3 protein: ASSFSGQGARKTQY